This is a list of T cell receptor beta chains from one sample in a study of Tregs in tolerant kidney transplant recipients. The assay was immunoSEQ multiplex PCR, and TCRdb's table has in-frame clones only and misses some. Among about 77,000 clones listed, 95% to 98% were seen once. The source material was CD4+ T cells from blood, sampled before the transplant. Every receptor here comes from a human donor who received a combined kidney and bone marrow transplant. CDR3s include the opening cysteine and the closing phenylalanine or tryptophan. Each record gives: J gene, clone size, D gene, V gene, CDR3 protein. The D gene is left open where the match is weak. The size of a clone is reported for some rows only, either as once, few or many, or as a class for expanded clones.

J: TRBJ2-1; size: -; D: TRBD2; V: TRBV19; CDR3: CASKLAGGSYNEQFF
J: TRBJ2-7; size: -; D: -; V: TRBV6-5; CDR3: CASTGSTGEQYF
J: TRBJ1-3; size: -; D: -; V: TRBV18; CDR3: CASSPGGDGNTIYF
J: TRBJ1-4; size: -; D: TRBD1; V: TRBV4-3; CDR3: CASRGTGGISTNEKLFF
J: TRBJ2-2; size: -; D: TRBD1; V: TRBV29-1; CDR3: CSVKDRGYTGELFF
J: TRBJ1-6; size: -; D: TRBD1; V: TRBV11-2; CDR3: CASSPRTGGGSKSPLHF
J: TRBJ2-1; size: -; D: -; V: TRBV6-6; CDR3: CASRQNMVEQFF
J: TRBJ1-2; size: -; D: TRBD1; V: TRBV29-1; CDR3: CSVRDTPGTGKDYGYTF
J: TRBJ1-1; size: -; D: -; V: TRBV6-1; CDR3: CASRDIFRDGEGAFF
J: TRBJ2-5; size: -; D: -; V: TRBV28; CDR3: CASRRRILRETQYF
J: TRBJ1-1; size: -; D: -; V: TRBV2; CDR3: CASSARSLNTEAFF
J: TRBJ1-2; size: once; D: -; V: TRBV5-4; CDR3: CASSSGGTNYGYTF
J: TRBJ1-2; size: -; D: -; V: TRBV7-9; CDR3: CASSSDSNYGYTF
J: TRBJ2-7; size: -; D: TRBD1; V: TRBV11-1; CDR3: CASSPRDRVQEQYF
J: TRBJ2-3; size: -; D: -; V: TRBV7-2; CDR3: CASTNRVWFTDTQYF
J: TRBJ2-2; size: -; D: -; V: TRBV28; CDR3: CASSFVGTGELFF
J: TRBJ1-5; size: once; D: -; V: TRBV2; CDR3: CASSGRGFQPQHF
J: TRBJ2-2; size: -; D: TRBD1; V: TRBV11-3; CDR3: CASVFRDRGRFPGELFF
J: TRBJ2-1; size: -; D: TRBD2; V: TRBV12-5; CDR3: CASGLVPGLGGDEQFF
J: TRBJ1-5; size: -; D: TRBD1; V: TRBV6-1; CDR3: CASSVFSRQGASPQHF
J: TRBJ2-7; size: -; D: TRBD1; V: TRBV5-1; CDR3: CASSFGDRAYYEQYF
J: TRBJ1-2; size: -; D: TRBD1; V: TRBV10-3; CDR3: CAISDLSGGAYGYTF
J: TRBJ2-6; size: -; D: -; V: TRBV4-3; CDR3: CASSQVFGAEGANVLTF
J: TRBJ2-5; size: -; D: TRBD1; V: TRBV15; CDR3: CATSRGDRGRRGIREETQYF
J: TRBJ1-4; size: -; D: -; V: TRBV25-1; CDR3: CASSASGGAPLEEKLFF
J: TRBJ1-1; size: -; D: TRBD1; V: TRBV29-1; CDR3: CSVGTGRNTEAFF
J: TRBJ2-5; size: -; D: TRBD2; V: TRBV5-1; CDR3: CASSLWGTSGKETQYF
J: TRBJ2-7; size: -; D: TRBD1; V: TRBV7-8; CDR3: CASSTHRTGWYEQYF
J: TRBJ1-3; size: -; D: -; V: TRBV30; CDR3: CAWRWGTGYFSGNTIYF
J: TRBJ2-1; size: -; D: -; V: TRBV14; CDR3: CASSQARVHEQFF
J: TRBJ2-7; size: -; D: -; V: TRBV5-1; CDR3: CASSLAWSPYEQYF
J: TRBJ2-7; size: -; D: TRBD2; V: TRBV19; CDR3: CASSMDGTRGSEQYF
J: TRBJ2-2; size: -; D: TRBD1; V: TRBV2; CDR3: CASRPGTAYTGELFF
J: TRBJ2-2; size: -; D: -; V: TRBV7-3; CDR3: CASSLIEGGTGELFF
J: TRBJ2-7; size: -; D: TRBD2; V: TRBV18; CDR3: CASSPRDYPYEQYF
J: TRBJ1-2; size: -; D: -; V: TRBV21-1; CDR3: CASSQTPGGYTF
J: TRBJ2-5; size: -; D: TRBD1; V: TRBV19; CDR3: CASSIRQGAGEETQYF
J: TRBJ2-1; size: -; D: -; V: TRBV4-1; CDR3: CASSQVRSTEQFF
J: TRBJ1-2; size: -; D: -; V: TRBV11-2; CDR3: CASSLVSRAGYGYTF
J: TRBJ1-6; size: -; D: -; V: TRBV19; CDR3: CASNQTENYNSPLHF